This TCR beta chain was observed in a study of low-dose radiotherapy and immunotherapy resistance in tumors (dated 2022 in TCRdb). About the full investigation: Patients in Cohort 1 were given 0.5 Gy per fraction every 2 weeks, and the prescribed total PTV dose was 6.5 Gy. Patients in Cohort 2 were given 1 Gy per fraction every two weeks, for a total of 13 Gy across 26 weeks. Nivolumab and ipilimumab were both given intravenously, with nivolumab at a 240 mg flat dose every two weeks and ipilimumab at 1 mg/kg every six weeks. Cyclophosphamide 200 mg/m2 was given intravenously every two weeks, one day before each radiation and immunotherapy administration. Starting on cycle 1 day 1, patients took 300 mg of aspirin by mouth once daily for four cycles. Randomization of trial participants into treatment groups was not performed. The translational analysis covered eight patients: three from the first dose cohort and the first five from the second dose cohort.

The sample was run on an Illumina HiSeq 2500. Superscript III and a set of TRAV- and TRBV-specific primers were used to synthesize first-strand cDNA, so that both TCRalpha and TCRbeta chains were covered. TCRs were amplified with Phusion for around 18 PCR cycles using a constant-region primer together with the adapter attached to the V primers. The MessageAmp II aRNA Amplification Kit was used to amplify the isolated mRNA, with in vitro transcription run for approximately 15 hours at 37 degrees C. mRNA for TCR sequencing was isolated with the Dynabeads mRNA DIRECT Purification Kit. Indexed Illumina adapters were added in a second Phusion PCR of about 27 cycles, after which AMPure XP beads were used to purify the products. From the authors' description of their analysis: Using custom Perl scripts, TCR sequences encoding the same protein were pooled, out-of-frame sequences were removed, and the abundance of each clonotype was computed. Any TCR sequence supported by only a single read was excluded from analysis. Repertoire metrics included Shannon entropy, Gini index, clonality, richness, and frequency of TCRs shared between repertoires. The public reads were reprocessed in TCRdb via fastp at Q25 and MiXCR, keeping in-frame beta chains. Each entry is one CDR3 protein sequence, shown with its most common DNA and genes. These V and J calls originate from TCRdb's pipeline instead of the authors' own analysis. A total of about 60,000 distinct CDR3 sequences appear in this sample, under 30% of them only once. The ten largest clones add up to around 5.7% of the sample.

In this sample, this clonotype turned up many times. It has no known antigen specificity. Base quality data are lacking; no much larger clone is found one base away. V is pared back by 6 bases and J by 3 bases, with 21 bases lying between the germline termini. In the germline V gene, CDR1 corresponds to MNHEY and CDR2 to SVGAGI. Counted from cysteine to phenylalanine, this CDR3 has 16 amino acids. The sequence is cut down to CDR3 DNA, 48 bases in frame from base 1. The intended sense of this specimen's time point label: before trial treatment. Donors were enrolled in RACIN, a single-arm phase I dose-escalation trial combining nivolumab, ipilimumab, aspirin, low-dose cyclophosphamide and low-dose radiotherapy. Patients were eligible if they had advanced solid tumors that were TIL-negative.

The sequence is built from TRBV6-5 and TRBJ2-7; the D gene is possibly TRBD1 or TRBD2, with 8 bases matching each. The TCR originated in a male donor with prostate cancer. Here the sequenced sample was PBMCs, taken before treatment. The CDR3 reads CASRGAGGQDFYEQYF. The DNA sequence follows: TGTGCCAGCAGAGGGGCGGGGGGACAGGATTTCTACGAGCAGTACTTC.